One sample yielded the 19 T cell receptor beta chains listed below, sequenced in a study of T cells after yellow fever vaccination. TCRdb used MiXCR to reprocess the 5' RACE reads, holding one entry per CDR3 protein. The sample has nearly 300,000 distinct CDR3 sequences, roughly 9% seen once; the top ten hold 3% to 3.5%. The sample was CD4+ T cells sorted from PBMCs, taken 5 days after the yellow fever booster vaccination. These receptors were obtained from a man aged 18-30 years who received the YFV17D yellow fever vaccine.

The rearrangement joins TRBV12-3 or TRBV12-4 to TRBJ1-6; TRBD1 aligns across 8 bases. V gave up 5 bases and J gave up 14 bases; unmatched junction bases: 14. The CDR3 contains 15 residues. CDR3 coding DNA: TGTGCCAGCAGTGACAGGGGTTGGGGAACGGGGACCCTCCACTTT. This translates into CASSDRGWGTGTLHF.

This clonotype was counted only a few times. This chain uses TRBV20-1 with TRBJ1-1; D remains unclear. The CDR3 spans 12 residues. Germline lookup yields CDR1 DFQATT and CDR2 SNEGSKA (reference sequence). Trimming removed 0 bases from V and 3 bases from J, with 5 bases in between. The CDR3 sequence: CSARDGDTEAFF. CDR3 coding DNA: TGCAGTGCTAGAGATGGGGACACTGAAGCTTTCTTT.

The chain has TRBV7-2 and TRBJ2-3; D gene ambiguous. CDR1 SGHTA and CDR2 FQGNSA come from the germline V gene. Trimming removed 6 bases at V and 0 bases at J, with 10 bases between. There are 14 residues in the CDR3. The CDR3 DNA follows: TGTGCCAGCAGGACGCGTTCAAGCACAGATACGCAGTATTTT. The encoded protein is CASRTRSSTDTQYF.

This clonotype was found many times. The genes are TRBV5-6 and TRBJ1-1, with a possible D match to TRBD1 (5 bases). This CDR3 region has 16 residues. The V end was cut by 0 bases, the J end by 6 bases, with 18 bases between. Germline lookup yields CDR1 SGHDT and CDR2 YYEEEE. The CDR3 region has the DNA TGTGCCAGCAGCTTGGAAGGGTACGGGACGCCGGCTGAAGCTTTCTTT. Amino acid sequence: CASSLEGYGTPAEAFF.

The chain recombines TRBV23-1 with TRBJ2-5; D may be TRBD1 or TRBD2 (7 bases each). TRBV23-1 is an ORF, and what it does is uncertain. V lost 2 bases, J lost 10 bases, and 14 bases lay in between. CDR3 length: 13 residues. The CDR3 region has the DNA TGCGCCAGCAGTCAACCAGGGGGGGGCGACCAGTACTTC. Its translation: CASSQPGGGDQYF.

The chain carries TRBV6-6 and TRBJ2-3; 7 positions match TRBD2. Germline CDR1 reads MNHNY; CDR2 reads SVGAGI (reference sequence). J was trimmed by 1 base and V by 1 base; bases with no gene match: 2. CDR3 size: 15 residues. The CDR3 DNA reads TGTGCCAGCAGTTACTTGAGCGGGGGCACAGATACGCAGTATTTT. This encodes CASSYLSGGTDTQYF.

The DNA of the CDR3 is TGCAGTGCTAGTAGCGGGGACGGTGAGCAGTTCTTC. Translation gives CSASSGDGEQFF. The chain couples TRBV20-1 to TRBJ2-1, with 8 positions matching TRBD2. J gave up 9 bases and V 3 bases, and 4 bases lay outside the gene matches. The CDR3 sequence is 12 residues long. Germline V gene data show CDR1 as DFQATT and CDR2 as SNEGSKA (reference sequence).

This clonotype was counted between two and nine times. This rearrangement joins TRBV28 to TRBJ1-4; TRBD1 aligns across 10 bases. V trimming: 3 bases; J trimming: 5 bases; junction bases outside the gene matches: 12. CDR3 length: 18 residues. Per germline, CDR1 MDHEN and CDR2 SYDVKM. The CDR3, as DNA: TGTGCCAGCAGTTTTACCGCCGGGACAGGGGACGTCAATGAAAAACTGTTTTTT. It encodes CASSFTAGTGDVNEKLFF.

V gene TRBV15 combines with J gene TRBJ1-1, with 7 bases aligning to TRBD1. With 5 bases clipped from V and 1 base from J, the junction kept 7 bases outside the gene matches. Germline lookup yields CDR1 LNHNV and CDR2 YYDKDF (reference sequence). The CDR3 runs 15 residues. This chain's CDR3 is CATSHRTGQNTEAFF. CDR3 bases: TGTGCCACCAGCCACCGGACAGGCCAGAACACTGAAGCTTTCTTT.

This clonotype has only a few counts. The rearrangement links TRBV7-6 to TRBJ2-1, with a tentative D call TRBD1 (6 bases). The CDR3 loop spans 14 amino acids. The V and J ends lost 2 bases and 9 bases respectively, with 14 bases between them. Per the germline V gene, CDR1 is SGHVS and CDR2 is FNYEAQ. Here the CDR3 DNA reads TGTGCCAGCAGCTTATCTCAGGGGTTCACTGAGCAGTTCTTC. It yields the protein CASSLSQGFTEQFF.

This clonotype was seen only a few times. The chain carries TRBV5-1 and TRBJ1-2, with D unresolved. V lost 0 bases and J 9 bases, leaving 12 bases between the germline ends. This CDR3 has 13 residues. Germline V gene lookup returns CDR1 SGHRS and CDR2 YFSETQ. The CDR3 sequence is CASSLAGLQSYTF. CDR3 bases: TGCGCCAGCAGCTTGGCCGGCCTTCAGAGCTACACCTTC. Using reference TRBV5-1 and TRBJ1-2 for the parts outside the CDR3, the full variable domain is KAGVTQTPRYLIKTRGQQVTLSCSPISGHRSVSWYQQTPGQGLQFLFEYFSETQRNKGNFPGRFSGRQFSNSRSEMNVSTLELGDSALYLCASSLAGLQSYTFGSGTRLTVV.

This sequence joins TRBV15 and TRBJ2-1; a weak D match, TRBD1 (5 bases). The germline gives CDR1 LNHNV, CDR2 YYDKDF (reference sequence). V dropped 2 bases and J dropped 4 bases, with 12 bases sitting between them. This CDR3 has 15 residues. The CDR3 region is CATSRSTGSYNEQFF. CDR3 DNA sequence: TGTGCCACCAGCAGAAGCACAGGATCGTACAATGAGCAGTTCTTC.

This clonotype turned up a few times. CDR3 sequence reads: CAWSVVGGQPQHF. CDR3 coding DNA: TGTGCCTGGAGTGTTGTGGGGGGTCAGCCCCAGCATTTT. This sequence joins TRBV30 and TRBJ1-5; D is possibly TRBD1 (5 bases). Germline V gives CDR1 GTSNPN, CDR2 SVGIG (reference sequence). The CDR3 has 13 residues. V dropped 0 bases and J dropped 6 bases, with 9 bases sitting between them.

This clonotype has just a few counts. The chain is built from TRBV12-3 or TRBV12-4 and TRBJ2-6; 7 bases fit TRBD2. This CDR3 has 14 amino acids. Trimming removed 10 bases from V and 3 bases from J; junction bases left unmatched: 6. Here the CDR3 DNA reads TGTGCCACCCGCCGCGGGGGTGGGGCCAACGTCCTGACTTTC. It specifies CATRRGGGANVLTF.

This clonotype was seen at least ten times. In DNA form, the CDR3 reads TGCGCCAGCAGCGCCGGGACAGGGGGCATGATGGTTGAGCAGTTCTTC. This codes for CASSAGTGGMMVEQFF. The J gene is TRBJ2-1, the V gene TRBV5-1; 12 bases map to TRBD1. Per germline, CDR1 SGHRS and CDR2 YFSETQ. With V trimmed by 4 bases and J by 9 bases, 11 bases remained unmatched. The CDR3 spans 16 residues.

The chain carries TRBV18 and TRBJ2-2; tentative D call: TRBD2 (6 bases). From germline, CDR1 is KGHSH and CDR2 LQKENI. V shed 3 bases and J shed 0 bases, with 17 bases lying between them. The CDR3 contains 18 residues. The CDR3 loop is CASSPLMPGTANTGELFF. The CDR3 coding sequence is TGTGCCAGCTCACCCTTAATGCCCGGGACTGCGAACACCGGGGAGCTGTTTTTT.

In its sample, this clonotype was seen a few times. Relative to the germline gene, one junction end is altered; a read error may explain this. V and J are TRBV5-1 and TRBJ1-5, with D possibly matching TRBD1 (5 bases). The CDR3 extends over 14 amino acids. Germline V gene sequence: CDR1 SGHRS, CDR2 YFSETQ. The CDR3 sequence: CAIITRVGNQPQHF. CDR3 sequence (DNA): TGCGCCATTATTACCAGGGTGGGCAACCAGCCCCAGCATTTT.

V usage is TRBV7-2 and J usage is TRBJ2-5, with TRBD1 as a possible D gene (6 bases). V lost 1 base and J lost 5, with 11 bases in between. Germline CDR1 is SGHTA and CDR2 is FQGNSA. CDR3 length: 14 residues. CDR3 protein: CASSLDGTHETQYF. The CDR3 nucleotides are TGTGCCAGCAGCTTAGACGGGACACATGAGACCCAGTACTTC.

The chain carries TRBV5-4 and TRBJ2-5; D tentatively fits TRBD1 or TRBD2 (5 bases each). V dropped 1 base and J dropped 5 bases, with 18 bases sitting between them. Germline CDR1 SGHNT, CDR2 YYREEE (reference sequence). CDR3 length equals 16 residues. Here the CDR3 DNA reads TGTGCCAGCAGCTTGAGTATACTGGGGGTCGGGGAGACCCAGTACTTC. Translated, it gives CASSLSILGVGETQYF.